Shown below are 13 T cell receptor beta chains from a single sample sequenced in a study of T cell responses to AZD1222 COVID-19 vaccine. The assay was immunoSEQ multiplex PCR, and TCRdb's table has in-frame clones only and misses some. There are approximately 200,000 clones in the sample; about 90% occur only once, and around 2.5% lies in the top ten. The sample here was peripheral blood, taken on day 0 of MenACWY control vaccination. The receptors originated from an adult in good health.

CDR3 nucleotide sequence: TGTGCCAGCAACAGGGACAGGGGGCTTGGCTACACCTTC. Encoded protein: CASNRDRGLGYTF. J is TRBJ1-2 and V is TRBV6-5; TRBD1 agrees at 12 bases. V shed 7 bases, J shed 7 bases, and the junction held 4 bases outside the gene matches. The CDR3 has 13 amino acids. Germline V CDR1 and CDR2: MNHEY, SVGAGI.

The chain combines TRBV27 with TRBJ2-7; D might be TRBD1 (7 bases). The CDR3 length is 13 residues. The V end lost 6 bases, the J end lost 4 bases, and 13 bases lay between the germline ends. From germline, CDR1 is MNHEY and CDR2 SMNVEV (reference sequence). The CDR3 coding sequence is TGTGCCAGCAGCGGGCAGGGGGGATACGAGCAGTACTTC. Its translation is CASSGQGGYEQYF.

This clone has only one observation. The V call is TRBV28, the J call TRBJ1-5; D may be TRBD1 (6 bases). There are 12 residues in the CDR3. Germline V gives CDR1 MDHEN, CDR2 SYDVKM. Trimming left V 7 bases short and J 4 bases short, with 8 bases between. The DNA of the CDR3 is TGTGCCAGCATCAGGGGTAATCAGCCCCAGCATTTT. Its translation is CASIRGNQPQHF.

This clone showed up just a few times. V is TRBV9 and J is TRBJ1-4; D uncertain. CDR3 length: 15 amino acids. Looked up from germline, CDR1 is SGDLS and CDR2 is YYNGEE. Between the trimmed V and J ends, which lost 0 bases and 3 bases, there was a span of 9 bases. The CDR3 is CASSVALVPNEKLFF. Here the CDR3 DNA reads TGTGCCAGCAGCGTAGCACTCGTACCTAATGAAAAACTGTTTTTT.

The sample holds a few counts of this clone. This sequence joins TRBV7-3 and TRBJ2-6; D is uncertain. Germline CDR1 SGHTA, CDR2 FQGTGA. This CDR3 is 15 amino acids long. The ends were cut back, 2 bases at V and 0 bases at J, with 5 bases in the middle. The CDR3 bases are TGTGCCAGCAGCTTATACAGCTCTGGGGCCAACGTCCTGACTTTC. This translates into CASSLYSSGANVLTF.

The CDR3 sequence is CASSRRRDQPQHF. In DNA form, the CDR3 reads TGTGCCAGCTCCCGAAGAAGGGATCAGCCCCAGCATTTT. This chain links TRBV6-5 with TRBJ1-5; D not resolved. V was cut by 8 bases and J by 5 bases, with 13 bases left in between. Germline V lookup: CDR1 MNHEY, CDR2 SVGAGI. This CDR3 is 13 amino acids long.

The V and J genes are TRBV28 and TRBJ1-5; TRBD1 is a possible D gene (5 bases). The V gene lost 2 bases and the J gene lost 6 bases, with 11 bases spanning the gap. Germline lookup yields CDR1 MDHEN and CDR2 SYDVKM. The CDR3 sequence is 14 residues long. CDR3 sequence reads: CASSLGRTSQPQHF. CDR3 coding DNA: TGTGCCAGCAGTTTAGGCAGGACAAGTCAGCCCCAGCATTTT.

This chain uses TRBV30 with TRBJ2-5; no reliable D call. The V gene's germline CDR1 is GTSNPN and CDR2 SVGIG (reference sequence). CDR3 length: 13 amino acids. The V end was cut by 6 bases, the J end by 3 bases, with 14 bases between. CDR3 protein: CACSFQEKETQYF. The DNA of the CDR3 is TGTGCCTGCAGTTTTCAGGAAAAAGAGACCCAGTACTTC.

The V and J genes are TRBV6-1 and TRBJ1-5, with 12 bases lining up with TRBD1. The germline V gene has CDR1 MNHNS and CDR2 SASEGT. The CDR3 contains 16 residues. J gave up 7 bases and V 3 bases, and 7 bases lay outside the gene matches. CDR3 coding DNA: TGTGCCAGCAGTGAGGGACAGGGGGCGTTTAACCAGCCCCAGCATTTT. Residues: CASSEGQGAFNQPQHF.

The chain links TRBV5-1 to TRBJ2-3; 9 nucleotides line up with TRBD2. Germline CDR1 and CDR2: SGHRS and YFSETQ. This CDR3 is 16 amino acids long. The ends lost 3 bases at V and 0 bases at J; junction bases unmatched: 5. The CDR3 nucleotides are TGCGCCAGCAGCTATGTTAGCGGGGGAAGCACAGATACGCAGTATTTT. Protein: CASSYVSGGSTDTQYF.

Comment on this clone: Other DNA sequences within the sample encode an identical CDR3. The J gene is TRBJ1-1, the V gene TRBV5-1, with D perhaps TRBD1 (5 bases). The V gene lost 4 bases and the J gene lost 0 bases, with 10 bases spanning the gap. Germline CDR1 is SGHRS and CDR2 is YFSETQ. The CDR3 length is 14 residues. The CDR3 region has the DNA TGCGCCAGCAGCCCAGGGACGCTGAACACTGAAGCTTTCTTT. Protein: CASSPGTLNTEAFF.

Written as DNA, the CDR3 is TGTGCCAGTAGTATAGACGGGTCCCCCAACACTGAAGCTTTCTTT. It is translated as CASSIDGSPNTEAFF. V gene TRBV19 combines with J gene TRBJ1-1; D remains ambiguous. The CDR3 consists of 15 residues. In germline, CDR1 is LNHDA, CDR2 SQIVND (reference sequence). V was cut by 0 bases and J by 2 bases, with 10 bases left in between.

V usage is TRBV19 and J usage is TRBJ2-7; D possibly corresponds to TRBD1 (6 bases). From germline, CDR1 is LNHDA and CDR2 SQIVND (reference sequence). The CDR3 runs to 16 residues. V was cut by 5 bases and J by 0 bases, with 17 bases left in between. In nucleotides, the CDR3 is TGTGCCAGTAGTCCCGGCGGACAGTCCCGCTCCTACGAGCAGTACTTC. As protein: CASSPGGQSRSYEQYF.